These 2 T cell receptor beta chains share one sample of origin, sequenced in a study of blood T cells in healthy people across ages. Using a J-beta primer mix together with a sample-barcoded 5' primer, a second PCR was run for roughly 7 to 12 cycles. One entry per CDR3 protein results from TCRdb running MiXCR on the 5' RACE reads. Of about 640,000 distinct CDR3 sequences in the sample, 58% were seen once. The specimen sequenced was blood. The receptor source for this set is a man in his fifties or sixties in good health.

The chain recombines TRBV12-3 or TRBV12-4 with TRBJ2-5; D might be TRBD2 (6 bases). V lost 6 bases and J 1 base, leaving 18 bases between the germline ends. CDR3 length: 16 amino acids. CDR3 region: CASSPGPAGRQETQYF. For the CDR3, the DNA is TGTGCCAGCAGCCCGGGTCCAGCGGGCCGCCAAGAGACCCAGTACTTC.

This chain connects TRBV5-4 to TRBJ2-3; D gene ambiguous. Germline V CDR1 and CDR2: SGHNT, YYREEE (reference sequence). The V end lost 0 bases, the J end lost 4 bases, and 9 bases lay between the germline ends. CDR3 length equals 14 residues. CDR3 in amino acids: CASSLDTPPDTQYF. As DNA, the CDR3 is TGTGCCAGCAGCTTGGACACTCCGCCAGATACGCAGTATTTT.